These T cell receptor beta chains were read from a single sample in a study of cytomegalovirus exposure and HLA in healthy donors. This table comes from immunoSEQ multiplex PCR, and its TCRdb copy is limited to in-frame clones, with some not included. Of more than 95,000 clones detected, roughly 76% appear once; the ten largest clones hold about 6.9%. Sequenced: PBMCs. These receptors were taken from a man under 40 in good health and CMV-seropositive. Both conserved end residues are part of each CDR3. Each record gives: V gene, CDR3 length, D gene, CDR3 protein. The D gene is left open where the match is weak.

V: TRBV6-5
length: 15
D: TRBD1
CDR3: CASSQENRGEGKLFF

V: TRBV5-1
length: 14
D: .
CDR3: CASSFRGDNEKLFF

V: TRBV2
length: 15
D: .
CDR3: CASSSRRRINEKLFF

V: TRBV14
length: 15
D: .
CDR3: CASSQIVSGANVLTF

V: TRBV5-1
length: 13
D: .
CDR3: CASSLVEGTEAFF

V: TRBV5-1
length: 16
D: .
CDR3: CASSLSTGQPSYEQYF

V: TRBV4-2
length: 17
D: TRBD2
CDR3: CASSQVGRGGPPDTQYF

V: TRBV5-8
length: 15
D: .
CDR3: CASSLSLGGDYEQYF

V: TRBV5-8
length: 14
D: TRBD1
CDR3: CASSRQGAGDTQYF

V: TRBV4-1
length: 17
D: .
CDR3: CASSPRVLSAVDEKLFF

V: TRBV5-1
length: 12
D: TRBD1
CDR3: CASSGEDRGYTF

V: TRBV7-8
length: 15
D: TRBD1
CDR3: CANKRTGGNTGELFF

V: TRBV6-1
length: 14
D: .
CDR3: CASSEGGRSGELFF

V: TRBV11-2
length: 18
D: TRBD1
CDR3: CASSGGTGGRGFDYGYTF

V: TRBV6-5
length: 14
D: TRBD1
CDR3: CASSRTGESSPLHF

V: TRBV2
length: 15
D: TRBD1
CDR3: CATSRDRGYNSPLHF

V: TRBV6-6
length: 15
D: TRBD1
CDR3: CASSPRDRGIDTQYF

V: TRBV5-4
length: 15
D: TRBD2
CDR3: CASRLAGGAILEQYF

V: TRBV5-4
length: 15
D: .
CDR3: CASSRGGANNGALHF

V: TRBV7-2
length: 15
D: TRBD2
CDR3: CASSLEAGEPNEQFF

V: TRBV5-8
length: 15
D: .
CDR3: CASSFGRASTDTQYF

V: TRBV6-1
length: 14
D: .
CDR3: CASSPGHPQETQYF

V: TRBV5-1
length: 15
D: TRBD1
CDR3: CASSSQGGPEYEQYF

V: TRBV29-1
length: 13
D: TRBD1
CDR3: CSVAQGAGYEQYF

V: TRBV13
length: 15
D: TRBD2
CDR3: CASSALAALGNEQFF

V: TRBV2
length: 14
D: TRBD1
CDR3: CASSEFQGVHEQYF

V: TRBV19
length: 13
D: .
CDR3: CASSIDGNTEAFF

V: TRBV4-1
length: 16
D: .
CDR3: CASSQRQGQAGNTIYF

V: TRBV2
length: 16
D: TRBD1
CDR3: CASSEEGTATNEKLFF

V: TRBV5-1
length: 15
D: .
CDR3: CASSLDSGVGYGYTF

V: TRBV11-2
length: 14
D: TRBD1
CDR3: CASSWTGNGNTIYF

V: TRBV6-5
length: 12
D: TRBD1
CDR3: CASSDRGTEAFF

V: TRBV6-5
length: 16
D: .
CDR3: CASSYSKRVNTGELFF

V: TRBV5-4
length: 15
D: TRBD2
CDR3: CASSLSGGASYEQYF

V: TRBV7-2
length: 12
D: .
CDR3: CASSSPGGTQYF

V: TRBV7-2
length: 15
D: .
CDR3: CASSLVAGLNTEAFF

V: TRBV19
length: 15
D: TRBD1
CDR3: CASSIRAGGPDTQYF

V: TRBV5-4
length: 14
D: TRBD1
CDR3: CASNEGQVNTEAFF

V: TRBV7-9
length: 12
D: .
CDR3: CASSPRADTQYF